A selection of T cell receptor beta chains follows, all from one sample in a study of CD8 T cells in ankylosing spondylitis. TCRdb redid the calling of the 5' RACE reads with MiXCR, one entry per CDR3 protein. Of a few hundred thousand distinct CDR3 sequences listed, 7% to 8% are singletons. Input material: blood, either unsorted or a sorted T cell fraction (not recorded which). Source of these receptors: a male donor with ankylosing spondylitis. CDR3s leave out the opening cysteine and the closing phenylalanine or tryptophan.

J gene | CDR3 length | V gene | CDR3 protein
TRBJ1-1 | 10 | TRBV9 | ASSVAGNEAF
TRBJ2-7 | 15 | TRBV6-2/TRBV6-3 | ASSYGRAEGSSYEQY
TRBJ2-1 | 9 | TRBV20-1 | SAREVNEQF
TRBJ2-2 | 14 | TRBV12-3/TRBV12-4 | ASQSVASVNTGELF
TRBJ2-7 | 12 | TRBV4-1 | ASSHLHRGYEQY
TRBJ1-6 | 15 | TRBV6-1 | ASSPVGQSSYNSPLH
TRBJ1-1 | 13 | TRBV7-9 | ASSLVSPGNTEAF
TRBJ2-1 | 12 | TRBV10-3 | AISEGQGFYEQF
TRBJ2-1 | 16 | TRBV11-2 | ASIEGRDGATVYNEQF
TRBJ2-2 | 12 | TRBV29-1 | SVNGQGRAGELF
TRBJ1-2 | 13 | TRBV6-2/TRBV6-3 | ASRGPTGGLNGYT
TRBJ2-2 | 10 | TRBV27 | ASRTSLGELF
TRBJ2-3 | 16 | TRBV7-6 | ASSRIGTSGRLTDTQY